The 30 T cell receptor beta chains in this list originate from one sample, sequenced in a study of T cells in localized non-small cell lung cancer. Assay used: immunoSEQ multiplex PCR; TCRdb lists only in-frame clones, some missing. The data hold roughly 900 clones, with over 20% observed a single time. The source was normal lung tissue next to the tumor, collected before any cancer treatment. These receptors came from a man between 40 and 70 years old with stage III squamous cell lung carcinoma.

The sample holds a few counts of this clone. This chain uses TRBV6-8 with TRBJ1-4; D gene unclear. This CDR3 has 17 amino acids. V was clipped by 4 bases and J by 6 bases, with 21 bases between them. Germline loops: CDR1 MNHGY, CDR2 SAAAGT. CDR3 in amino acids: CASSSFEIGKGDEKLFF. The CDR3, as DNA: TGTGCCAGCAGTTCCTTCGAAATAGGGAAGGGAGATGAAAAACTGTTTTTT.

As DNA, the CDR3 is TGTGCCAGTAGGGCGGGACAGGGCATTAATTCACCCCTCCACTTT. Protein product: CASRAGQGINSPLHF. V and J are TRBV19 and TRBJ1-6; TRBD1 matches at 9 bases. Unmatched junction bases numbered 6, after V lost 6 bases and J lost 6 bases. Per the germline V gene, CDR1 is LNHDA and CDR2 is SQIVND (reference sequence). The CDR3 spans 15 residues. Combining the CDR3 with reference TRBV19 and TRBJ1-6 gives the whole variable domain DGGITQSPKYLFRKEGQNVTLSCEQNLNHDAMYWYRQDPGQGLRLIYYSQIVNDFQKGDIAEGYSVSREKKESFPLTVTSAQKNPTAFYLCASRAGQGINSPLHFGNGTRLTVT.

CDR3 DNA: TGTGCCAGTAGTATTAATGTCGGGGTCGCTGGCTACACCTTC. This gives the protein CASSINVGVAGYTF. V gene TRBV19 combines with J gene TRBJ1-2; D remains unclear. Germline V gives CDR1 LNHDA, CDR2 SQIVND (reference sequence). The CDR3 is 14 residues long. Trimming took 3 bases from V and 7 from J, leaving 15 bases between them.

By sample share, this clone is medium-sized. The chain links TRBV9 to TRBJ2-7; weak D call: TRBD1 (5 bases). CDR3 length: 13 amino acids. Germline-derived CDR1 and CDR2 are SGDLS and YYNGEE. Trimming pared 5 bases from V and 3 bases from J, leaving 12 bases between. CDR3 nucleotides: TGTGCCAGCAGTGAAGGTCAGGGCTACGAGCAGTACTTC. Its protein is CASSEGQGYEQYF.

The chain combines TRBV10-2 with TRBJ1-1, with a weak D call TRBD1 (6 bases). V lost 7 bases, J lost 1 base, and 10 bases lay in between. This CDR3 is 13 amino acids long. Looked up from germline, CDR1 is WSHSY and CDR2 is SAAADI. The CDR3: CASTWTENTEAFF. The CDR3 coding sequence is TGCGCCAGCACCTGGACAGAGAACACTGAAGCTTTCTTT.

The chain uses TRBV18 and TRBJ2-1, with D tentatively TRBD2 (6 bases). Germline V gene data show CDR1 as KGHSH and CDR2 as LQKENI. V was shortened by 5 bases and J by 0 bases, with 11 bases between the two germline ends. CDR3 size: 15 residues. Written as DNA, the CDR3 is TGTGCCAGCTCATATTTTAGCGGCTCCTACAATGAGCAGTTCTTC. This gives the protein CASSYFSGSYNEQFF.

The rearrangement joins TRBV29-1 to TRBJ2-5; 9 nucleotides agree with TRBD2. Germline loops: CDR1 SQVTM, CDR2 ANQGSEA. The CDR3 covers 14 residues. Trimming cost V 1 base and J 3 bases; bases outside gene matches: 3. The CDR3 protein is CSVEATSGKETQYF. For the CDR3, the DNA is TGCAGCGTTGAAGCGACTAGCGGAAAAGAGACCCAGTACTTC.

The rearrangement links TRBV6-8 to TRBJ2-5; 10 bases are shared with TRBD1. V lost 4 bases to trimming and J lost 5 bases; unmatched junction nucleotides: 13. CDR3 length: 17 residues. Germline assignment: CDR1 MNHGY and CDR2 SAAAGT. In DNA, the CDR3 is TGTGCCAGCAGTTGGGGGCCGGGGACAGGGGTGTTTGAGACCCAGTACTTC. Translating gives CASSWGPGTGVFETQYF.

This clone was seen only a few times. This sequence joins TRBV30 and TRBJ2-7; D is unclear. In germline, CDR1 is GTSNPN, CDR2 SVGIG (reference sequence). Trimming took off 0 bases at V and 5 bases at J, with 11 bases between the two ends. This CDR3 is built from 13 residues. The CDR3 reads CAWSVGLLDEQYF. In nucleotides, the CDR3 is TGTGCCTGGAGTGTAGGGCTCCTAGACGAGCAGTACTTC.

The chain combines TRBV9 with TRBJ2-7; either TRBD1 or TRBD2 may supply D (6 bases each). The CDR3 spans 17 residues. Germline V gene sequence: CDR1 SGDLS, CDR2 YYNGEE. Trimming left V 4 bases short and J 5 bases short, with 25 bases between. CDR3 DNA: TGTGCCAGCAGCCCCCATGAGGGGGGACAAATTTTCCACGAGCAGTACTTC. Translated, it gives CASSPHEGGQIFHEQYF. Using reference TRBV9 and TRBJ2-7 for the parts outside the CDR3, the full variable domain is DSGVTQTPKHLITATGQRVTLRCSPRSGDLSVYWYQQSLDQGLQFLIQYYNGEERAKGNILERFSAQQFPDLHSELNLSSLELGDSALYFCASSPHEGGQIFHEQYFGPGTRLTVT.

The chain employs TRBV23-1 and TRBJ2-7; 10 nucleotides agree with TRBD1. TRBV23-1 is assigned to the ORF class and has an uncertain function. The length of the CDR3 is 18 residues. Trimming removed 2 bases from V and 4 bases from J; junction bases left unmatched: 14. CDR3 bases: TGCGCCAGCAGTCAACGTTTGTTCGGGACAGGGGATAGTTACGAGCAGTACTTC. Translation gives CASSQRLFGTGDSYEQYF.

Only a few counts were recorded for this clone. DNA of the CDR3: TGTGCCAGCAGCCCCTTAGGGGGCGAAAAACTGTTTTTT. Translating gives CASSPLGGEKLFF. V usage is TRBV6-8 and J usage is TRBJ1-4, with TRBD1 matching over 7 bases. CDR1 MNHGY and CDR2 SAAAGT come from the germline V gene. V gave up 6 bases and J gave up 8 bases; unmatched junction bases: 6. The CDR3 contains 13 residues.

Worth noting for this clone: Compared with germline, one end of the junction differs, possibly owing to a read error. This chain links TRBV6-8 with TRBJ2-1; weak D call: TRBD2 (6 bases). This CDR3 spans 16 amino acids. CDR1 is MNHGY, CDR2 SAAAGT, per germline. The CDR3, as DNA: TGTGCCAGCAGTGACTCGAGGAGGGGCCGTGACAATGAGCAGTTCTTC. Encoded protein: CASSDSRRGRDNEQFF.

This clone was observed a few times. V is TRBV11-3 and J is TRBJ1-6; 9 nucleotides line up with TRBD1. J lost 7 bases, V lost 1 base, and 5 bases had no gene match. The CDR3 runs 16 residues. The germline gives CDR1 SGHNT, CDR2 YENEEA. This chain's CDR3 is CASSLGYGQGNSPLHF. CDR3 bases: TGTGCCAGCAGCTTAGGGTATGGACAGGGGAATTCACCCCTCCACTTT.

This chain links TRBV11-3 with TRBJ1-3; maybe TRBD1 (6 bases). CDR1 and CDR2 from the germline V gene are SGHNT and YENEEA. V lost 5 bases and J lost 3, with 14 bases in between. The CDR3 has 15 amino acids. The CDR3 protein is CASSPGTSGGNTIYF. The CDR3 DNA follows: TGTGCCAGCAGCCCAGGGACATCCGGTGGAAACACCATATATTTT.

This clone showed up just a few times. The CDR3 sequence is CASSYGVGGDGYTF. The CDR3 DNA reads TGTGCCAGCAGCTACGGGGTGGGTGGGGATGGCTACACCTTC. This chain joins TRBV11-3 and TRBJ1-2, with D hard to call. The germline gives CDR1 SGHNT, CDR2 YENEEA. Trimming shortened V by 4 bases and J by 6 bases, and 15 bases separated the two germline ends. This CDR3 contains 14 residues.

V gene TRBV9 combines with J gene TRBJ1-5, with D hard to call. V dropped 5 bases and J dropped 11 bases, with 14 bases sitting between them. The germline V gene encodes CDR1 SGDLS and CDR2 YYNGEE. This CDR3 is 12 amino acids long. CDR3 DNA: TGTGCCAGCAGTGAATTGGGCTGGGCCCAGCATTTT. Translating gives CASSELGWAQHF. Based on the CDR3 plus reference TRBV9 and TRBJ1-5, the full variable domain is DSGVTQTPKHLITATGQRVTLRCSPRSGDLSVYWYQQSLDQGLQFLIQYYNGEERAKGNILERFSAQQFPDLHSELNLSSLELGDSALYFCASSELGWAQHFGDGTRLSIL.

This chain connects TRBV16 to TRBJ2-7, with D possibly being TRBD1 (6 bases). Germline CDR1 KGHSY, CDR2 FQNENV. V was pared by 4 bases and J by 5 bases, with 9 bases between. The CDR3 length is 12 residues. This CDR3 reads CASSPNRDEQYF. CDR3 DNA: TGTGCCAGCAGCCCGAACAGGGACGAGCAGTACTTC.

By sample share, this clone is large (0.1 to 1%). V usage is TRBV6-8 and J usage is TRBJ1-1; D might be TRBD1 (6 bases). CDR3 length: 13 residues. Trimming pared 4 bases from V and 4 bases from J, leaving 10 bases between. Per germline, CDR1 MNHGY and CDR2 SAAAGT. The CDR3 region is CASSLGAITEAFF. The CDR3 DNA reads as TGTGCCAGCAGTTTGGGGGCGATCACTGAAGCTTTCTTT.

Sample share makes this clone medium-sized. V is TRBV11-3 and J is TRBJ1-2, with TRBD1 identical over 9 bases. Germline CDR1 is SGHNT and CDR2 is YENEEA. Trimming cost V 6 bases and J 6 bases; bases outside gene matches: 8. This CDR3 contains 14 residues. CDR3 in DNA: TGTGCCAGCAGGGGACAGGGAGGGGTGGATGGCTACACCTTC. Translation gives CASRGQGGVDGYTF.

This clone was observed a handful of times. The chain combines TRBV11-3 with TRBJ1-2; 7 bases agree with TRBD1. From germline, CDR1 is SGHNT and CDR2 YENEEA. CDR3 size: 15 residues. Losses at the gene ends were 5 bases for V and 4 bases for J; bases not matched to a gene: 10. The CDR3 here is CASSLRDSSTYGYTF. CDR3 coding DNA: TGTGCCAGCAGCCTCCGGGACAGCTCTACCTATGGCTACACCTTC.

Only a few counts were recorded for this clone. V and J are TRBV9 and TRBJ2-2; D may be TRBD2 (5 bases). The CDR3 has 16 amino acids. CDR1 SGDLS and CDR2 YYNGEE come from the germline V gene. V dropped 5 bases and J dropped 7 bases, with 21 bases sitting between them. CDR3 protein: CASSEEGGGRLGELFF. CDR3 bases: TGTGCCAGCAGTGAAGAGGGCGGTGGAAGACTCGGGGAGCTGTTTTTT.

Concerning this clone: A read error may account for a junction end that differs from germline. The chain joins TRBV19 to TRBJ1-2; D call uncertain. Germline V CDR1 and CDR2: LNHDA, SQIVND (reference sequence). The CDR3 length is 17 residues. CDR3 bases: TGTGCCAGTAGTCCCCTCGCCCTGGACGGAGCTAAATATGGCTACACCTTC. It yields the protein CASSPLALDGAKYGYTF.

V and J are TRBV18 and TRBJ1-1; 9 bases align to TRBD1. V shed 5 bases, J shed 6 bases, and the junction held 7 bases outside the gene matches. CDR1 is KGHSH, CDR2 LQKENI, per germline. This CDR3 is built from 14 residues. The CDR3 DNA is TGTGCCAGCTCAGCAACAGGGGGCGAGGCTGAAGCTTTCTTT. It specifies CASSATGGEAEAFF.

V and J are TRBV18 and TRBJ2-1; maybe TRBD1 (6 bases). The CDR3 is 12 residues long. Trimming removed 3 bases at V and 7 bases at J, with 7 bases between. Germline-derived CDR1 and CDR2 are KGHSH and LQKENI. The CDR3 here is CASSPQGNEQFF. CDR3 nucleotide sequence: TGTGCCAGCTCACCTCAGGGGAATGAGCAGTTCTTC. The full variable domain, its missing parts supplied by reference TRBV18 and TRBJ2-1, is NAGVMQNPRHLVRRRGQEARLRCSPMKGHSHVYWYRQLPEEGLKFMVYLQKENIIDESGMPKERFSAEFPKEGPSILRIQQVVRGDSAAYFCASSPQGNEQFFGPGTRLTVL.

The genes are TRBV6-8 and TRBJ1-5, with 7 bases matching TRBD1. The CDR3 totals 13 residues. The V gene's germline CDR1 is MNHGY and CDR2 SAAAGT. V shed 10 bases, J shed 5 bases, and the junction held 8 bases outside the gene matches. In DNA, the CDR3 is TGTGCCATCAGCCGGGACAGCGATCAGCCCCAGCATTTT. This sequence encodes CAISRDSDQPQHF.

There are a few counts of this clone. J is TRBJ2-3 and V is TRBV28, with D perhaps matching TRBD1 (5 bases). CDR1 and CDR2 (germline): MDHEN, SYDVKM. Trimming took 3 bases from V and 0 from J, leaving 10 bases between them. This CDR3 is 15 amino acids long. DNA for the CDR3: TGTGCCAGCAGTTTCGGCAGGGTGAGCACAGATACGCAGTATTTT. Protein: CASSFGRVSTDTQYF.

The chain employs TRBV9 and TRBJ1-1; D is possibly TRBD1 (5 bases). V lost 0 bases and J 1 base, leaving 22 bases between the germline ends. The CDR3 contains 19 residues. The germline gives CDR1 SGDLS, CDR2 YYNGEE. CDR3 sequence (DNA): TGTGCCAGCAGCGTAGTTGTTCCAGGGTTTTTCAAGTCGAACACTGAAGCTTTCTTT. It encodes CASSVVVPGFFKSNTEAFF.

This clone rates as large. The chain combines TRBV11-3 with TRBJ2-1; D tentatively fits TRBD1 or TRBD2 (6 bases each). V shed 6 bases and J shed 5 bases, with 14 bases lying between them. Germline lookup yields CDR1 SGHNT and CDR2 YENEEA. The CDR3 contains 14 residues. CDR3 loop: CASSAGAGNNEQFF. The CDR3 nucleotides are TGTGCCAGCAGTGCAGGGGCGGGAAACAATGAGCAGTTCTTC. The full variable domain, completed using reference TRBV11-3 and TRBJ2-1, is EAGVVQSPRYKIIEKKQPVAFWCNPISGHNTLYWYLQNLGQGPELLIRYENEEAVDDSQLPKDRFSAERLKGVDSTLKIQPAELGDSAVYLCASSAGAGNNEQFFGPGTRLTVL.

A few counts support this clone. J is TRBJ1-4 and V is TRBV6-8; D gene ambiguous. Germline loops: CDR1 MNHGY, CDR2 SAAAGT. CDR3 size: 16 residues. Trimming stripped 2 bases from V and 0 bases from J, with 10 bases between. CDR3 sequence (DNA): TGTGCCAGCAGTTACCTACCAACGGCAACTAATGAAAAACTGTTTTTT. Its protein is CASSYLPTATNEKLFF.